These 28 T cell receptor beta chains share one sample of origin, sequenced in a study of tumor-infiltrating lymphocytes in primary liver carcinoma. It was from 20-30 mg of unsorted bulk tissue that RNA and DNA were co-extracted. TCR beta cDNA was made from around 520 ng total RNA with a constant-region primer. Employing slightly modified ARM-PCR, three nested multiplex PCR rounds were run, and these gave rise to the TCR beta libraries. In the first two PCR rounds, TRBV1-TRBV30 forward primers were paired with a C-beta reverse primer, and each round lasted approximately 10 cycles. MiXCR, run by TCRdb on the multiplex PCR reads, gives a single entry per CDR3 protein. Of tens of thousands of distinct CDR3 sequences in the sample, about 80% were seen once. The sample taken for sequencing was liver tumor tissue from sampling region 2. The subset denotes: tumor region T2, inferior pole. The receptors derive from a man in his forties with primary liver carcinoma and hepatitis B virus infection.

About this clonotype itself: The junction does not match germline at one end; this may be a read error. This chain uses TRBV11-2 with TRBJ2-2; possible D gene TRBD2, 5 bases. This CDR3 is 15 amino acids long. The V gene's germline CDR1 is SGHAT and CDR2 FQNNGV. CDR3 DNA sequence: TGTGCCAGCAGCTTGACGACTTCGAACACCGGGGAGATGTTTTTT. Its protein is CASSLTTSNTGEMFF.

About this clonotype itself: One end of the junction varies from germline; a read error may be responsible. The chain couples TRBV4-2 to TRBJ1-3; a weak D match, TRBD1 (6 bases). The CDR3 is 15 residues long. CDR1 is LGHNA, CDR2 YNFKEQ, per germline. The CDR3 protein is CASRQEDRAGSTIYF. CDR3 DNA sequence: TGTGCCAGCAGGCAAGAGGACAGAGCTGGAAGCACCATATATTTT.

Comments on this clonotype: This likely comes from a read error, as the CDR3 has no conserved phenylalanine or tryptophan at its end. The V and J genes are TRBV6-5 and TRBJ2-4, with 10 bases aligning to TRBD1. The CDR3 length is 15 residues. The V gene end was trimmed by 6 bases and the J gene end by 7 bases; junction bases not matched to a gene: 9. In germline, CDR1 is MNHEY, CDR2 SVGAGI. CDR3 sequence reads: CASSSPGQGMNIQYL. CDR3 coding DNA: TGTGCCAGCAGCTCTCCGGGACAGGGGATGAACATTCAGTACCTC.

This rearrangement joins TRBV11-2 to TRBJ2-5, with D perhaps matching TRBD2 (6 bases). CDR1 and CDR2 from the germline V gene are SGHAT and FQNNGV. This CDR3 spans 16 amino acids. DNA of the CDR3: TGTGGCAGTAGATCCAGGGACTCGGCCCACCCAGAGACCCAGTACTTC. Translating it yields CGSRSRDSAHPETQYF.

As concerns this clonotype: Just one base apart from a much larger clone, this may be a read error. The chain recombines TRBV30 with TRBJ1-4; tentatively, D is TRBD1 (5 bases). Germline V gives CDR1 GTSNPN, CDR2 SVGIG (reference sequence). CDR3 length: 14 amino acids. The ends were cut back, 2 bases at V and 8 bases at J, with 15 bases in the middle. As DNA, the CDR3 is TGTGCCTGGAGTTTATTGGGGCAGAAAGAAAAACTGTTTTTT. Protein sequence: CAWSLLGQKEKLFF.

This clonotype has at least ten counts. This chain connects TRBV28 to TRBJ2-5; D remains unclear. Germline CDR1 is MDHEN and CDR2 is SYDVKM. This CDR3 spans 14 amino acids. V was trimmed by 6 bases and J by 0 bases, leaving 11 bases between them. DNA for the CDR3: TGTGCCAGCAGCCCCTCGTATTACCAAGAGACCCAGTACTTC. It yields the protein CASSPSYYQETQYF.

On this clonotype itself: A much larger clone lies one base from this, so it may be a read error. The genes are TRBV29-1 and TRBJ1-1; 8 bases line up with TRBD1. The CDR3 is 13 residues long. Germline CDR1 and CDR2: SQVTM and ANQGSEA. As DNA, the CDR3 is TGCAGCGTCCGGACAGGGTTGATCACTGGAGCTTTCTTT. Protein: CSVRTGLITGAFF.

As concerns this clonotype: The final CDR3 position lacks the conserved phenylalanine or tryptophan, pointing to a likely read error. The chain combines TRBV11-2 with TRBJ2-1; D is ambiguous. The CDR3 contains 14 residues. The germline V and J ends were trimmed by 4 bases and 7 bases, with 14 bases remaining between them. The V gene's germline CDR1 is SGHAT and CDR2 FQNNGV. CDR3 region: CASSSMLGSNEQFL. In DNA form, the CDR3 reads TGTGCCAGCAGCTCGATGCTAGGAAGTAATGAGCAGTTCCTC.

This clonotype was seen at least ten times. V and J are TRBV20-1 and TRBJ2-1, with 8 bases lining up with TRBD2. CDR3 size: 13 residues. Trimming took 3 bases from V and 6 from J; bases not matched to a gene: 4. CDR1 is DFQATT and CDR2 is SNEGSKA in the germline V gene (reference sequence). The CDR3 spells CSARGTSSNEQFF. The CDR3 DNA follows: TGCAGTGCTAGGGGGACTAGTAGCAATGAGCAGTTCTTC.

To note about this clonotype: The junction shows a germline mismatch at one end, possibly a read error. The chain employs TRBV4-1 and TRBJ2-2; D tentatively fits TRBD1 or TRBD2 (5 bases each). Germline CDR1 is MGHRA and CDR2 is YSYEKL. The CDR3 is made up of 13 amino acids. The CDR3 DNA sequence: TGCGCCTGCAGCCAAGGACAAGTCGGGGAACTGTTTTTT. As protein: CACSQGQVGELFF.

As regards this clonotype: The conserved final phenylalanine or tryptophan is absent from the CDR3, which likely points to a read error. It is unclear where the CDR3 begins or ends on the DNA, so no DNA is shown, and the CDR3 is as TCRdb lists it. The V and J genes are TRBV29-1 and TRBJ2-2. The CDR3 adds up to 12 amino acids, both ends counted. CDR1 SQVTM and CDR2 ANQGSEA come from the germline V gene. Here the CDR3 reads CSVVGNTGEVFS.

As for this clonotype: Lacking the conserved final phenylalanine or tryptophan, this CDR3 likely reflects a read error. No DNA is shown, since the ends of the CDR3 on it are uncertain; the CDR3 is the one TCRdb lists. The chain's CDR3 is CVSSYSSTSGRGGGFV. J is TRBJ2-1 and V is TRBV11-2; TRBD2, the table's D call, was not compared with the DNA. Including both end residues, the CDR3 is 16 amino acids long. CDR1 SGHAT and CDR2 FQNNGV come from the germline V gene.

Comments on this clonotype: At one boundary the junction diverges from the germline segment, which might be a read error. The chain links TRBV12-5 to TRBJ1-1; D is ambiguous. This CDR3 has 11 amino acids. Germline V gene sequence: CDR1 LGHNT, CDR2 FRNRAP. The CDR3 DNA reads TGTGATAGTGGTTTAGGCACTGAAGCTTTCTTT. It specifies CDSGLGTEAFF.

About this clonotype itself: Without the conserved terminal phenylalanine or tryptophan, this CDR3 likely stems from a read error. The chain couples TRBV7-9 to TRBJ1-1, with D perhaps TRBD1 (6 bases). This CDR3 comprises 15 residues. Germline CDR1 is SEHNR and CDR2 is FQNEAQ (reference sequence). The CDR3 spells CTSSPQGLMNTEAFL. For the CDR3, the DNA is TGTACCAGCAGCCCTCAGGGGCTAATGAACACTGAAGCTTTCCTT.

Concerning this clonotype itself: A read error may explain this, as a much larger clone is one base away. The chain links TRBV10-3 to TRBJ2-7; the D is unclear. CDR1 ENHRY and CDR2 SYGVKD come from the germline V gene. The CDR3 covers 12 residues. CDR3 bases: TGTGCTTCCCTCGGGTCTGGGAACGAGCAGTGCTTC. Protein product: CASLGSGNEQCF.

On this clonotype itself: Its ends do not fully match the called genes, so a read error is possible. This chain uses TRBV5-4 with TRBJ2-1, with D possibly matching TRBD1 (5 bases). Germline V CDR1 and CDR2: SGHNT, YYREEE (reference sequence). The CDR3 has 15 amino acids. CDR3 loop: CASRSGFSCYNEQLF. DNA of the CDR3: TGTGCCAGCAGGTCAGGGTTTAGCTGCTACAATGAGCAGCTCTTC.

This rearrangement joins TRBV21-1 to TRBJ1-2. TRBV21-1 is an annotated pseudogene. This CDR3 region has 15 residues. CDR3 residues: CASSKVHDFEGGYTF. DNA for the CDR3: TGTGCCAGTAGCAAAGTCCACGACTTTGAGGGAGGCTACACCTTC.

J is TRBJ2-7 and V is TRBV6-5, with TRBD1 identical over 7 bases. This CDR3 is 14 amino acids long. CDR1 and CDR2 from the germline V gene are MNHEY and SVGAGI. Germline trimming cut 9 bases from V and 3 bases from J; bases unmatched to any gene: 11. CDR3 sequence: CASYPGQWHYEQYF. Written as DNA, the CDR3 is TGTGCCAGTTACCCGGGACAGTGGCACTACGAGCAGTACTTC.

Note on this clonotype: The junction departs from germline at one end; a sequencing error may be responsible. The chain carries TRBV4-1 and TRBJ2-2, with 7 bases aligning to TRBD1. The CDR3 runs to 16 residues. From germline, CDR1 is MGHRA and CDR2 YSYEKL. The CDR3 loop is CASRTNRGGRTWELFF. CDR3 nucleotide sequence: TGCGCCAGCAGGACAAACAGGGGCGGTCGCACCTGGGAGCTGTTTTTT.

About this clonotype itself: This is likely a read error, given that the CDR3 carries no conserved phenylalanine or tryptophan at its end. The chain joins TRBV28 to TRBJ2-7, with unresolved D. The germline gives CDR1 MDHEN, CDR2 SYDVKM. V dropped 10 bases and J dropped 3 bases, with 16 bases sitting between them. This CDR3 region has 13 residues. DNA for the CDR3: TGTGCCATCTCCCGCCAATTAGTCTACGAGCAGTACCTC. Encoded protein: CAISRQLVYEQYL.

This clonotype was counted once. This chain uses TRBV6-5 with TRBJ2-5, with 7 bases lining up with TRBD2. V trimming: 7 bases; J trimming: 4 bases; junction bases outside the gene matches: 18. Germline V gene data show CDR1 as MNHEY and CDR2 as SVGAGI. The CDR3 runs to 17 residues. CDR3 region: CASTRVGGRISGETQYF. The CDR3 coding sequence is TGTGCCAGCACCCGGGTGGGCGGGAGAATTTCAGGAGAGACCCAGTACTTC.

This clonotype was recorded many times. This chain uses TRBV10-1 with TRBJ2-7; 7 bases are a match to TRBD1. Germline V lookup: CDR1 WNHNN, CDR2 SYGVQD (reference sequence). V was clipped by 4 bases and J by 3 bases; unmatched bases: 3. The CDR3 totals 13 residues. The CDR3, as DNA: TGCGCCAGCAGTGGGGGGACAGACTACGAGCAGTACTTC. It codes for CASSGGTDYEQYF.

This clonotype was seen just once. The chain couples TRBV14 to TRBJ1-2; 7 nucleotides align to TRBD1. V shed 4 bases and J 13 bases; nucleotides not matched to a gene: 15. Germline CDR1 reads SGHDN; CDR2 reads FVKESK. The CDR3 consists of 14 residues. The CDR3 DNA is TGTGCCAGCAGCCTATATGGGACAGCATCCCCCCTCACCTTC. It codes for CASSLYGTASPLTF. The variable domain in full, completed from reference TRBV14 and TRBJ1-2, reads EAGVTQFPSHSVIEKGQTVTLRCDPISGHDNLYWYRRVMGKEIKFLLHFVKESKQDESGMPNNRFLAERTGGTYSTLKVQPAELEDSGVYFCASSLYGTASPLTFGSGTRLTVV.

Notes on this clonotype: Likely a read error: the CDR3 ends without its conserved phenylalanine or tryptophan. It is unclear where the CDR3 begins or ends on the DNA, so no DNA is shown, and the CDR3 is as TCRdb lists it. This CDR3 is CASSQVRGQPQHS. V is TRBV4-1 and J is TRBJ1-5. The CDR3 is made up of 13 amino acids, end residues included. Germline V lookup: CDR1 MGHRA, CDR2 YSYEKL.

As concerns this clonotype: One junction end disagrees with the germline gene, perhaps due to a read error. The chain uses TRBV28 and TRBJ1-5, with no clear D. Germline CDR1 reads MDHEN; CDR2 reads SYDVKM. This CDR3 contains 11 residues. Here the CDR3 reads CASSFDQPQHF. CDR3 in DNA: TGTGCTAGCAGTTTTGATCAGCCCCAGCATTTT.

Turning to this clonotype: This is likely a read error, given that the CDR3 carries no conserved phenylalanine or tryptophan at its end. The chain recombines TRBV5-6 with TRBJ2-7, with 11 bases aligning to TRBD2. CDR1 is SGHDT, CDR2 YYEEEE, per germline. The trim removed 2 bases at V and 3 bases at J, leaving 4 bases unmatched. This CDR3 is built from 15 residues. As DNA, the CDR3 is TGTGCCAGCAGCTTCGGACTAGCGGGTTACTACGAGCAGTACCTC. Protein product: CASSFGLAGYYEQYL.

On this clonotype itself: One junction end disagrees with the germline gene, perhaps due to a read error. The chain is built from TRBV11-2 and TRBJ2-7; the D is unclear. The CDR3 is 14 residues long. The germline CDR1 and CDR2 sequences are SGHAT and FQNNGV. The CDR3 DNA follows: TGTGCCGGCAGCTTAACTGGCACAGCCTACGAGCAGTACTTC. It is translated as CAGSLTGTAYEQYF.

The chain has TRBV29-1 and TRBJ2-7; D possibly corresponds to TRBD1 (6 bases). CDR1 is SQVTM, CDR2 ANQGSEA, per germline. Trimming shortened V by 6 bases and J by 2 bases, and 17 bases separated the two germline ends. The length of the CDR3 is 14 residues. The CDR3 protein is CSVARQGTTYEQYF. CDR3 sequence (DNA): TGCAGCGTAGCCAGGCAGGGGACAACCTACGAGCAGTACTTC.